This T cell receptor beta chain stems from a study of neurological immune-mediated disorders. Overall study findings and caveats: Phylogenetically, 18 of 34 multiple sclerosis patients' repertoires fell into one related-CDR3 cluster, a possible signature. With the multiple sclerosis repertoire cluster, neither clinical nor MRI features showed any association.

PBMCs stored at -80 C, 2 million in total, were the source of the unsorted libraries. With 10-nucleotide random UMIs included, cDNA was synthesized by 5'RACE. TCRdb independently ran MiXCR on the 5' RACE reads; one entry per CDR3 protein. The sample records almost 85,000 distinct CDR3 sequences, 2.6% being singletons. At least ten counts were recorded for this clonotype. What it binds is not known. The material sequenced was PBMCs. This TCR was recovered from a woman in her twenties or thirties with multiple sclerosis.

In DNA, the CDR3 is TGCAGTGCCCCGACAGGGAGTCCTGGCTACACCTTC. Protein product: CSAPTGSPGYTF. The V call is TRBV20-1, the J call TRBJ1-2, with 7 bases that match TRBD1. Germline V lookup: CDR1 DFQATT, CDR2 SNEGSKA (reference sequence). J was trimmed by 7 bases and V by 6 bases; bases with no gene match: 8. The CDR3 sequence is 12 residues long.